The text below deals with one TCR beta chain. This entry comes from a study of regulatory T cells in long-lasting Graves disease. Specified time point: persistent/refractory GD, antithyroid drugs over 5 years with positive TRAb. Isolated PBMC RNA provided the starting material for the TCR library. The germline CDR1 and CDR2 sequences are MNHNS and SASEGT. This CDR3 region has 16 residues. Trimming removed 6 bases from V and 5 bases from J; junction bases left unmatched: 13. According to the study, TCR beta libraries were built with iRepertoire HTBI primers and CDR3-region Arm-PCR. TCRdb recomputed calls from the multiplex PCR reads with MiXCR, one row per CDR3 protein. This table has hundreds of thousands of distinct CDR3 sequences, around a fifth appearing once.

This sequence was found in a female donor with Graves disease. This specimen consisted of peripheral blood mononuclear cells (PBMCs), obtained when the disease was refractory, from a patient treated with antithyroid drugs. This chain connects TRBV6-1 to TRBJ2-5; 9 bases match TRBD1. The CDR3 DNA reads as TGTGCCAGCAGACATTATCCACAGGGGGCCGGCGAGACCCAGTACTTC. This encodes CASRHYPQGAGETQYF.